These 29 T cell receptor beta chains were sequenced from one sample in a study of immune cell composition in non-small cell lung cancer (TCRdb year 2017). Receptor amplification or capture employed the immunoSEQ multiplex PCR assay. TCRdb mirrors the immuneACCESS table, restricted to in-frame sequences. Some clones are absent from its copies; in checked studies, under half trace to an unresolved V gene, and the reason for the others is unknown. For this sample the table gives fewer than 2,000 clones, of which roughly four fifths were detected only once. About 8.1% of the sample belongs to the ten largest clones. The sample taken for sequencing was lung tumor tissue. These receptors were taken from a human donor with non-small cell lung cancer.

The chain combines TRBV19 with TRBJ1-5, with D possibly being TRBD1 (6 bases). Germline-derived CDR1 and CDR2 are LNHDA and SQIVND (reference sequence). This CDR3 is 16 amino acids long. Trimming pared 9 bases from V and 2 bases from J, leaving 20 bases between. The CDR3 is CARDTGNYVRNQPQHF. The DNA of the CDR3 is TGTGCCAGGGATACAGGGAACTACGTACGCAATCAGCCCCAGCATTTT.

The chain couples TRBV6-1 to TRBJ2-7, with D maybe TRBD2 (6 bases). The CDR3 sequence is 14 residues long. Looked up from germline, CDR1 is MNHNS and CDR2 is SASEGT. Trimming removed 4 bases at V and 2 bases at J, with 12 bases between. The CDR3 loop reads CASSVPGLTYEQYV. CDR3 DNA sequence: TGTGCCAGCAGTGTTCCGGGACTTACCTACGAGCAGTACGTC.

V usage is TRBV10-2 and J usage is TRBJ2-1, with D possibly matching TRBD2 (5 bases). The V gene's germline CDR1 is WSHSY and CDR2 SAAADI. Between the trimmed V and J ends, which lost 4 bases and 7 bases, there was a span of 17 bases. The CDR3 totals 15 residues. CDR3 sequence: CASSAPGILINEQFF. As DNA, the CDR3 is TGCGCCAGCAGTGCCCCGGGGATCCTCATAAATGAGCAGTTCTTC.

This chain joins TRBV6-1 and TRBJ1-6; 10 bases fit TRBD1. The CDR3 consists of 19 residues. V shed 0 bases and J 3 bases; nucleotides not matched to a gene: 8. CDR1 MNHNS and CDR2 SASEGT come from the germline V gene. The CDR3 DNA reads TGTGCCAGCAGTGAAGCGATTCGACAGGGGGCTCGCTATAATTCACCCCTCCACTTT. Its protein product is CASSEAIRQGARYNSPLHF.

CDR3 nucleotide sequence: TGTGCCAGCAGTTACTCGACTAGCGGGCACGGGGAGCTGTTTTTT. The encoded protein is CASSYSTSGHGELFF. The chain carries TRBV6-5 and TRBJ2-2, with 10 bases identical to TRBD2. The CDR3 is 15 amino acids. V was clipped by 0 bases and J by 7 bases; unmatched bases: 2. CDR1 and CDR2 from the germline V gene are MNHEY and SVGAGI.

The J gene is TRBJ2-7, the V gene TRBV29-1, with TRBD2 identical over 7 bases. Per the germline V gene, CDR1 is SQVTM and CDR2 is ANQGSEA. The J segment lost 3 bases and the V segment lost 6 bases, leaving 8 bases of the junction unmatched. This CDR3 spans 13 amino acids. In DNA, the CDR3 is TGCAGCGTGGGACTACCCCCAGGCTACGAGCAGTACTTC. Encoded protein: CSVGLPPGYEQYF.

This rearrangement joins TRBV30 to TRBJ2-2; D not resolved. Trimming took 3 bases from V and 6 from J, leaving 11 bases between them. This CDR3 region has 13 residues. CDR1 is GTSNPN and CDR2 is SVGIG in the germline V gene (reference sequence). The CDR3 is CAWRSQVSGELFF. Here the CDR3 DNA reads TGTGCCTGGAGATCCCAGGTCTCCGGGGAGCTGTTTTTT.

The gene calls are TRBV30 and TRBJ2-1; no firm D call. V was clipped by 3 bases and J by 6 bases, with 15 bases between them. There are 14 residues in the CDR3. CDR1 is GTSNPN, CDR2 SVGIG, per germline (reference sequence). CDR3 DNA: TGTGCCTGGAGGAGAACCGACAACTCCAATGAGCAGTTCTTC. It encodes CAWRRTDNSNEQFF.

The genes are TRBV4-3 and TRBJ2-5; TRBD1 might be the D (6 bases). In germline, CDR1 is LGHNA, CDR2 YSLEER. The CDR3 extends over 15 amino acids. The V gene lost 0 bases and the J gene lost 0 bases, with 8 bases spanning the gap. The CDR3 DNA reads as TGCGCCAGCAGCCAAGAGAGGGGGTACCAAGAGACCCAGTACTTC. Amino acids: CASSQERGYQETQYF.

A single count supports this clone. The chain is built from TRBV18 and TRBJ1-5; D not certain. The CDR3 sequence is 12 residues long. V dropped 5 bases and J dropped 7 bases, with 9 bases sitting between them. CDR1 is KGHSH, CDR2 LQKENI, per germline. Written as DNA, the CDR3 is TGTGCCAGCTCAATCCCGGAGCAGCCCCAGCATTTT. Its protein product is CASSIPEQPQHF. Combining the CDR3 with reference TRBV18 and TRBJ1-5 gives the whole variable domain NAGVMQNPRHLVRRRGQEARLRCSPMKGHSHVYWYRQLPEEGLKFMVYLQKENIIDESGMPKERFSAEFPKEGPSILRIQQVVRGDSAAYFCASSIPEQPQHFGDGTRLSIL.

This chain links TRBV21-1 with TRBJ2-2; the table's D call, TRBD2, has no DNA check behind it. TRBV21-1 is a listed pseudogene. This CDR3 contains 17 residues. The CDR3 DNA reads TGTGCCAGCAGCAAAGCGCTACTTTCGCGGAACACCGGGGAGCTGTTTTTT. Translation gives CASSKALLSRNTGELFF.

The genes are TRBV6-1 and TRBJ2-1; unclear D gene. CDR1 is MNHNS, CDR2 SASEGT, per germline. The CDR3 has 13 residues. Trimming stripped 4 bases from V and 4 bases from J, with 8 bases between. The CDR3 reads CASSGAIYNEQFF. DNA for the CDR3: TGTGCCAGCAGTGGGGCTATATACAATGAGCAGTTCTTC.

This clone was seen a single time. The J gene is TRBJ2-3, the V gene TRBV11-1; 11 bases line up with TRBD2. The CDR3 consists of 16 residues. Germline CDR1 and CDR2: SGHAT and FQDESV (reference sequence). Trimming at V came to 5 bases and at J to 1 base, leaving 5 bases not matched to a gene. The CDR3 protein is CASSPRLAGRTDTQYF. The CDR3 DNA reads TGTGCCAGCAGCCCGAGACTAGCGGGACGCACAGATACGCAGTATTTT.

V usage is TRBV2 and J usage is TRBJ1-1, with a weak D call TRBD1 (6 bases). Trimming removed 1 base at V and 0 bases at J, with 9 bases between. Germline CDR1 SNHLY, CDR2 FYNNEI. This CDR3 has 15 amino acids. CDR3 nucleotide sequence: TGTGCCAGCAGTGAAGGACAGGTCCTGAACACTGAAGCTTTCTTT. This sequence encodes CASSEGQVLNTEAFF.

This chain uses TRBV4-1 with TRBJ1-6; no firm D call. The CDR3 totals 13 residues. CDR1 and CDR2 (germline): MGHRA, YSYEKL. The V end was cut by 0 bases, the J end by 10 bases, with 7 bases between. The CDR3 nucleotides are TGCGCCAGCAGCCAAGATCCGGTCTCACCCCTCCACTTT. Amino acid sequence: CASSQDPVSPLHF.

This clone was counted a single time. The J gene is TRBJ2-7, the V gene TRBV11-2; D perhaps matches TRBD2 (6 bases). This CDR3 has 14 residues. V was trimmed by 1 base and J by 2 bases, leaving 9 bases between them. Germline CDR1 and CDR2: SGHAT and FQNNGV. CDR3 region: CASSLAGGAYEQYF. The CDR3 coding sequence is TGTGCCAGCAGCTTAGCGGGCGGGGCCTACGAGCAGTACTTC.

This rearrangement joins TRBV4-1 to TRBJ1-2; no firm D call. The CDR3 totals 13 residues. CDR1 is MGHRA and CDR2 is YSYEKL in the germline V gene. Trimming stripped 1 base from V and 5 bases from J, with 8 bases between. CDR3 protein: CASSQAGPYGYTF. CDR3 DNA: TGCGCCAGCAGCCAAGCTGGCCCATATGGCTACACCTTC.

The sample holds one count of this clone. The rearrangement uses TRBV10-1 and TRBJ2-3; 7 bases agree with TRBD2. J was trimmed by 8 bases and V by 4 bases; bases with no gene match: 9. Germline loops: CDR1 WNHNN, CDR2 SYGVQD (reference sequence). The CDR3 is made up of 14 amino acids. CDR3 nucleotides: TGCGCCAGCAGTGCAGGACTAGAGGTCCCTACGCAGTATTTT. Protein sequence: CASSAGLEVPTQYF.

The chain uses TRBV7-9 and TRBJ1-2; D is unresolved. V lost 1 base and J lost 6, with 15 bases in between. The germline V gene has CDR1 SEHNR and CDR2 FQNEAQ (reference sequence). This CDR3 has 15 residues. In DNA form, the CDR3 reads TGTGCCAGCAGCTTAGAAAATCCACTCCAGGATGGCTACACCTTC. Translation: CASSLENPLQDGYTF.

The V gene is TRBV7-9, the J gene TRBJ2-3, with TRBD2 identical over 8 bases. Trimming removed 5 bases from V and 3 bases from J; junction bases left unmatched: 10. The V gene's germline CDR1 is SEHNR and CDR2 FQNEAQ (reference sequence). The CDR3 length is 16 residues. CDR3 sequence (DNA): TGTGCCAGCAGCCTGCCAAGCGGGAGTGGTACAGATACGCAGTATTTT. Translated: CASSLPSGSGTDTQYF.

V is TRBV18 and J is TRBJ2-7; tentative D call: TRBD1 (6 bases). From germline, CDR1 is KGHSH and CDR2 LQKENI. Trimming left V 6 bases short and J 1 base short, with 10 bases between. This CDR3 has 13 amino acids. The CDR3 nucleotides read TGTGCCAGCTCCGCACAGGGATCCTACGAGCAGTACGTC. It yields the protein CASSAQGSYEQYV.

This clone was observed once. This chain connects TRBV6-5 to TRBJ2-4; 7 nucleotides agree with TRBD2. The germline V gene encodes CDR1 MNHEY and CDR2 SVGAGI. V lost 6 bases to trimming and J lost 0 bases; unmatched junction nucleotides: 5. This CDR3 has 15 amino acids. The chain's CDR3 is CASRRGGLAKNIQYF. In DNA form, the CDR3 reads TGTGCCAGCAGGCGCGGGGGACTAGCCAAAAACATTCAGTACTTC.

The chain links TRBV30 to TRBJ1-2, with 8 bases matching TRBD1. Germline V lookup: CDR1 GTSNPN, CDR2 SVGIG (reference sequence). V was pared by 2 bases and J by 8 bases, with 13 bases of the junction left unmatched. The CDR3 length is 15 residues. CDR3 sequence: CAWSPPDGQGRGYTF. DNA of the CDR3: TGTGCCTGGAGTCCCCCCGACGGACAGGGACGGGGCTACACCTTC.

This chain connects TRBV19 to TRBJ2-2, with TRBD1 matching 10 bases. The CDR3 consists of 16 residues. Trimming removed 5 bases from V and 7 bases from J; junction bases left unmatched: 10. CDR1 is LNHDA and CDR2 is SQIVND in the germline V gene (reference sequence). CDR3 region: CASSLPTGGGSGELFF. CDR3 DNA sequence: TGTGCCAGTAGTCTACCGACAGGGGGCGGGAGCGGGGAGCTGTTTTTT.

This chain links TRBV5-8 with TRBJ2-3, with 10 nucleotides matching TRBD2. Per the germline V gene, CDR1 is SGHTS and CDR2 is YDEGEE. The junction had 6 bases not matched to a gene; V was cut back by 4 bases and J by 4 bases. The CDR3 extends over 15 amino acids. The CDR3 DNA reads as TGTGCCAGCAGCGTCGGGACTAGCGTGTCAGATACGCAGTATTTT. Its translation: CASSVGTSVSDTQYF.

This clone was counted a single time. The rearrangement links TRBV7-2 to TRBJ2-7, with 9 bases lining up with TRBD2. Per germline, CDR1 SGHTA and CDR2 FQGNSA. J gave up 2 bases and V 5 bases, and 7 bases lay outside the gene matches. The CDR3 extends over 15 amino acids. The CDR3 loop is CASSVGAGGTYEQYF. The CDR3 DNA is TGTGCCAGCAGCGTGGGAGCGGGAGGCACCTACGAGCAGTACTTC.

The rearrangement joins TRBV20-1 to TRBJ2-1; 7 bases line up with TRBD2. The CDR3 is 11 residues long. Germline lookup yields CDR1 DFQATT and CDR2 SNEGSKA (reference sequence). The V segment lost 2 bases and the J segment 10 bases; nucleotides outside the gene matches: 2. The CDR3 region is CSARQLAEQFF. In DNA, the CDR3 is TGCAGTGCTAGACAACTAGCGGAGCAGTTCTTC.

The V and J genes are TRBV6-5 and TRBJ2-2; the match to TRBD2 covers 13 bases. CDR1 and CDR2 from the germline V gene are MNHEY and SVGAGI. After removal of 3 bases from V and 4 bases from J, the junction contained 2 bases not matched to a gene. The CDR3 length is 16 residues. As DNA, the CDR3 is TGTGCCAGCAGTTATGGGACTAGCGGGATCACCGGGGAGCTGTTTTTT. The encoded protein is CASSYGTSGITGELFF.

J is TRBJ2-7 and V is TRBV19; D not certain. CDR1 LNHDA and CDR2 SQIVND come from the germline V gene (reference sequence). V lost 0 bases and J lost 2, with 8 bases in between. This CDR3 has 14 residues. CDR3 coding DNA: TGTGCCAGTAGTATAGAGAACGGTCCCTACGAGCAGTACTTC. It translates to CASSIENGPYEQYF.